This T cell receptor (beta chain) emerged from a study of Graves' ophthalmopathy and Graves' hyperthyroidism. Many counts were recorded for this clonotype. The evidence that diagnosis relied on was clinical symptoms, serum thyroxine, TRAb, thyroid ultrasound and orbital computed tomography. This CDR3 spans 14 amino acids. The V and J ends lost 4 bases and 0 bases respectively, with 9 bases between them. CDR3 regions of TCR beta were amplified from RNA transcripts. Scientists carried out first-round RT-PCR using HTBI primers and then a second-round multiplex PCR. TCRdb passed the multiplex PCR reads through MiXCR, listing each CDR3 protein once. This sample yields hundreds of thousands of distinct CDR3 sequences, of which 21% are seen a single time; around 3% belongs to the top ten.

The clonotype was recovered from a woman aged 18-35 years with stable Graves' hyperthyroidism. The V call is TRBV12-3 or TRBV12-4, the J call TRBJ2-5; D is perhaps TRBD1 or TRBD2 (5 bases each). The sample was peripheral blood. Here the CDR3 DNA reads TGTGCCAGCAGTTATCGGGACCACCAAGAGACCCAGTACTTC. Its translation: CASSYRDHQETQYF.